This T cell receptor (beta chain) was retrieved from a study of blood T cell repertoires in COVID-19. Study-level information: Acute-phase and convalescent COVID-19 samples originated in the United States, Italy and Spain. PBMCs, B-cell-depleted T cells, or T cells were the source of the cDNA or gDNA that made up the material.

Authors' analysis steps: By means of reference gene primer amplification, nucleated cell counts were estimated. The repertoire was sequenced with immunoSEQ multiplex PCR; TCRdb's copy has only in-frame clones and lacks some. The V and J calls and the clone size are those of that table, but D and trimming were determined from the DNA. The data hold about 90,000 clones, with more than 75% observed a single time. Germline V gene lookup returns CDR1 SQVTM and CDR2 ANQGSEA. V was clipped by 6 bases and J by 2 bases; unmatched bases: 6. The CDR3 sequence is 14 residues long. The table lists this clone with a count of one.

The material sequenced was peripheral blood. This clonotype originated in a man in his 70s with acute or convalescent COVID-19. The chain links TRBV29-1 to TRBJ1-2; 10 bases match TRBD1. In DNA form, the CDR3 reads TGCAGCGTGGGACAGGGGTATTTCAACTATGGCTACACCTTC. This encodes CSVGQGYFNYGYTF.